The source of this T cell receptor beta chain is a study of tumor-infiltrating lymphocytes in primary liver carcinoma. Starting material of about 0.45 ug total RNA yielded TCR beta cDNA via a constant-region primer. Amplification in three nested multiplex PCR rounds with slightly modified ARM-PCR gave rise to TCR beta libraries. With TRBV1-TRBV30 forward primers and a C-beta reverse primer, the first two PCR rounds were run for roughly 10 cycles each. In TCRdb, the multiplex PCR reads were re-called with MiXCR into one record per CDR3 protein. The table lists about 78,000 distinct CDR3 sequences, almost 70% of them singletons. The study, taken as a whole, reports: Only about 7.5-24% of top clones were detected in all five tumor regions.

In the case of this clonotype: What it binds is unknown. No conserved phenylalanine or tryptophan is present at the end of the CDR3, so a read error is the likely explanation.

The CDR3 has 13 amino acids. Germline V gene lookup returns CDR1 LNHDA and CDR2 SQIVND (reference sequence). V gave up 6 bases and J gave up 8 bases, with 16 bases separating them. The tissue used was unsorted bulk material of about 19-33 mg. RNA and DNA were co-extracted from it with the AllPrep DNA/RNA mini kit. The sequence was collected from a man aged 35-49 years with primary liver carcinoma and hepatitis B virus infection. The sample taken for sequencing was liver tumor tissue from sampling region 4. Subset noted: tumor region T4, right-lateral pole. This chain connects TRBV19 to TRBJ1-1; the D gene is possibly TRBD1 (6 bases). CDR3 DNA: TGTGCCAGTAGGGACAGACCCTCACCCGAAGCTTTCTCT. Protein product: CASRDRPSPEAFS.